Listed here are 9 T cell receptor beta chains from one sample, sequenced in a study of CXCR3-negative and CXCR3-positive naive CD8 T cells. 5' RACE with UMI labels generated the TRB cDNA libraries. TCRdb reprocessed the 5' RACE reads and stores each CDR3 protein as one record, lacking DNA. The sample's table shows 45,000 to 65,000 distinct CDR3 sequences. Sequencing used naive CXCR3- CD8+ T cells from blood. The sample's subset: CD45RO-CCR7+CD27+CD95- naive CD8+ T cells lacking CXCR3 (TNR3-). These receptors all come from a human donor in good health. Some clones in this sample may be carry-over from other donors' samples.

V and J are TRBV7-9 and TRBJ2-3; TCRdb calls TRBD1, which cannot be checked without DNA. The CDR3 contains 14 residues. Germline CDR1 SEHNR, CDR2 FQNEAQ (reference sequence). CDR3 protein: CASSLRQDRDTQYF.

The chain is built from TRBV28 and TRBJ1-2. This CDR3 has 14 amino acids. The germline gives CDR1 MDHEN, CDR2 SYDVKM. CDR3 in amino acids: CASSLSGSFYGYTF.

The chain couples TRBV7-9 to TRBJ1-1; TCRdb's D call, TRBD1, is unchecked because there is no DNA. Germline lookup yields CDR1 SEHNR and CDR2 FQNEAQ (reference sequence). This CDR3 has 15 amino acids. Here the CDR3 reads CASSSSRGRHTEAFF.

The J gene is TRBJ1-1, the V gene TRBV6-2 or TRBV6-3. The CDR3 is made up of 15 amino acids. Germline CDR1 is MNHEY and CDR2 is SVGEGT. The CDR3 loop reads CASSYSYTRGTEAFF.

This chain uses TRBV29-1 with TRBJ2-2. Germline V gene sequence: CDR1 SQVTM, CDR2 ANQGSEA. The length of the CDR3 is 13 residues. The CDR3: CSVEPGNTGELFF.

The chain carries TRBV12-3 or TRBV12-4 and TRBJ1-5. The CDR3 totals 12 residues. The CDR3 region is CASSISDQPQHF.

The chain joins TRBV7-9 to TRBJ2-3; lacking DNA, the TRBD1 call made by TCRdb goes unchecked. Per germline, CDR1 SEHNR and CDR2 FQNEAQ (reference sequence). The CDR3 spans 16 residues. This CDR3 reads CASSFGPGTSTDTQYF.

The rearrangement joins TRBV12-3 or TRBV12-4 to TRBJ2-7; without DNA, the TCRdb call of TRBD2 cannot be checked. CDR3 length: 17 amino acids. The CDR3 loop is CASSFFSSGSGTYEQYF.

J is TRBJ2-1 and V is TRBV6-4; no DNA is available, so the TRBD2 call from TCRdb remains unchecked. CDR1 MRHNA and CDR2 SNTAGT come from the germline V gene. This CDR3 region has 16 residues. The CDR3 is CASSEYGTSGDNEQFF.